These 5 T cell receptor beta chains were all obtained from the same sample, sequenced in a study of T cells in localized non-small cell lung cancer. Only in-frame clones appear in the TCRdb table, and some are missing; sequencing was by immunoSEQ multiplex PCR. The sample includes under 15,000 clones, roughly 84% of them seen just once. The specimen was peripheral blood, collected before any cancer treatment. Source of these receptors: a male donor aged 60 or older with stage I squamous cell lung carcinoma.

This chain joins TRBV19 and TRBJ2-1; possibly TRBD2 for D (5 bases). Germline V CDR1 and CDR2: LNHDA, SQIVND (reference sequence). Trimming took 6 bases from V and 4 from J, leaving 7 bases between them. CDR3 length equals 12 residues. The CDR3 DNA sequence: TGTGCCAGTAGGAGGGCATACAATGAGCAGTTCTTC. This codes for CASRRAYNEQFF.

This chain connects TRBV7-8 to TRBJ2-1, with 11 bases matching TRBD1. V lost 5 bases and J lost 4; bases outside the gene matches: 16. This CDR3 spans 19 amino acids. Germline V gives CDR1 SGHVS, CDR2 FQNEAQ. The CDR3 DNA is TGTGCCAGCAGCCAAAGATTTATGAGGGACAGGGGGAGGTACAATGAGCAGTTCTTC. Protein sequence: CASSQRFMRDRGRYNEQFF.

The rearrangement uses TRBV5-4 and TRBJ1-4; the match to TRBD1 covers 7 bases. V lost 4 bases, J lost 5 bases, and 2 bases stayed unmatched. The CDR3 runs to 13 residues. CDR1 and CDR2 from the germline V gene are SGHNT and YYREEE (reference sequence). The CDR3 protein is CASSDRVNEKLFF. The CDR3 DNA reads TGTGCCAGCAGCGACAGGGTAAATGAAAAACTGTTTTTT.

The chain recombines TRBV6-1 with TRBJ2-1; D is undetermined. The CDR3 length is 12 residues. Germline lookup yields CDR1 MNHNS and CDR2 SASEGT. The V and J ends lost 5 bases and 5 bases respectively, with 7 bases between them. In DNA, the CDR3 is TGTGCCAGCAGTCAACTCCACAATGAGCAGTTCTTC. Protein sequence: CASSQLHNEQFF.

This clone appeared a single time. This chain links TRBV5-4 with TRBJ2-3, with unresolved D. CDR3 size: 17 residues. Germline V gives CDR1 SGHNT, CDR2 YYREEE (reference sequence). V gave up 4 bases and J gave up 1 base, with 19 bases separating them. In DNA form, the CDR3 reads TGTGCCAGCAGCCGCGTTCGCGACCAGCGACGCACAGATACGCAGTATTTT. It codes for CASSRVRDQRRTDTQYF.